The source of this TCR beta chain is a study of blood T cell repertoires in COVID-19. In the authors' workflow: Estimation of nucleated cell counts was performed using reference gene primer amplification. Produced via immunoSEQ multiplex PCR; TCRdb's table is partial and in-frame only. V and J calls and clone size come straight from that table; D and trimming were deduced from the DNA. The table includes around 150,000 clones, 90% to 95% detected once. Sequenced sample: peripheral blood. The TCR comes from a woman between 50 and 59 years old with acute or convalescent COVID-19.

This CDR3 is CATRRGVQNYGYTF. The CDR3 coding sequence is TGTGCCACCAGACGCGGGGTGCAGAACTATGGCTACACCTTC. V and J are TRBV28 and TRBJ1-2; D call uncertain. The germline V and J ends were trimmed by 10 bases and 2 bases, with 17 bases remaining between them. CDR3 length: 14 residues. Germline values: CDR1 MDHEN, CDR2 SYDVKM.